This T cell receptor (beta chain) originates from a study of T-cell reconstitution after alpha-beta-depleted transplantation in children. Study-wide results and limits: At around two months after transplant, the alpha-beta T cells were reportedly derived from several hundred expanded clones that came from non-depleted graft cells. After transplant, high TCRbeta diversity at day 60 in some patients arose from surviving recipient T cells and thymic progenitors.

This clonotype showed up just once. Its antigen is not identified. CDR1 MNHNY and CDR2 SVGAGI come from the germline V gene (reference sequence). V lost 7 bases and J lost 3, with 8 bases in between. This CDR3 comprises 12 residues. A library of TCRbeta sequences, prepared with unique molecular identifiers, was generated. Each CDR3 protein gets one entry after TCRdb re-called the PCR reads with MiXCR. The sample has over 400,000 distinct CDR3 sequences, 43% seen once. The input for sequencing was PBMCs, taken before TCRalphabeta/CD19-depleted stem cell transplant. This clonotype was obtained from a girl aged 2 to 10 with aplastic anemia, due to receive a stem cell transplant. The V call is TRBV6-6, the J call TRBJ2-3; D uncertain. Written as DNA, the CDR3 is TGTGCCAGCAACGAAAATACAGATACGCAGTATTTT. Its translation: CASNENTDTQYF.